These 18 T cell receptor beta chains originate from one sample sequenced in a study of molecular identifiers for immune sequencing clone quantification. MiXCR was run by TCRdb on the PCR reads, yielding one entry per CDR3 protein. The profile shows more than 550,000 distinct CDR3 sequences, roughly 23% of them singletons. The sequencing input was naive CD8+ T cells from blood, with Jurkat cell RNA spiked in. The subset here: FACS-sorted CD8+CD4-CCR7+CD45RA+ naive T cells. The receptors shown here come from a human donor in good health. Some libraries in this study had Jurkat cell RNA spiked in.

As to this clonotype: A much larger clone differs from this one at a single base, so this may be a read error. V is TRBV4-2 and J is TRBJ2-3, with 11 bases that match TRBD2. Germline CDR1 reads LGHNA; CDR2 reads YNFKEQ. This CDR3 comprises 18 residues. This chain's CDR3 is CAGSQEILAGVSGDTQYF. Written as DNA, the CDR3 is TGTGCCGGCAGCCAGGAGATACTAGCGGGAGTGTCGGGAGATACGCAGTATTTT.

With respect to this clonotype: A much larger clone sits a single nucleotide away, making a read error possible. CDR3 in amino acids: CARSGGTSYEQYF. CDR3 coding DNA: TGTGCCAGAAGCGGCGGGACTAGCTACGAGCAGTACTTC. The chain links TRBV5-4 to TRBJ2-7; TRBD2 matches at 8 bases. This CDR3 spans 13 amino acids. The V segment lost 8 bases and the J segment 3 bases; nucleotides outside the gene matches: 7. Germline values: CDR1 SGHNT, CDR2 YYREEE (reference sequence).

This clonotype was seen a handful of times. This chain connects TRBV18 to TRBJ1-5, with D perhaps matching TRBD1 (6 bases). The CDR3 covers 14 residues. The ends were cut back, 1 base at V and 5 bases at J, with 9 bases in the middle. Germline-derived CDR1 and CDR2 are KGHSH and LQKENI. Written as DNA, the CDR3 is TGTGCCAGCTCACCACGACAGGACCATCAGCCCCAGCATTTT. It yields the protein CASSPRQDHQPQHF.

Ten or more counts support this clonotype. The genes are TRBV5-4 and TRBJ1-1; D ambiguous. The CDR3 sequence is 16 residues long. Trimming cost V 4 bases and J 0 bases, with 16 bases left between them. From germline, CDR1 is SGHNT and CDR2 YYREEE (reference sequence). The CDR3 DNA reads as TGTGCCAGCAGCCTGAGCGGGCTCGTGCTGAACACTGAAGCTTTCTTT. It yields the protein CASSLSGLVLNTEAFF.

Comments on this clonotype: It is likely a read error, because the conserved phenylalanine at the end of the CDR3 is missing. The V gene is TRBV6-2 or TRBV6-3, the J gene TRBJ1-5; D remains unclear. Germline CDR1 MNHEY, CDR2 SVGEGT. V was pared by 2 bases and J by 0 bases, with 11 bases between. CDR3 length: 16 residues. CDR3 sequence: CASSYLAQASNQPQHV. In DNA, the CDR3 is TGTGCCAGCAGTTACCTGGCGCAGGCTAGCAATCAGCCCCAGCATGTT.

This clonotype was seen a few times. The chain uses TRBV20-1 and TRBJ2-4; TRBD2 matches at 7 bases. Germline loops: CDR1 DFQATT, CDR2 SNEGSKA (reference sequence). This CDR3 has 16 residues. V trimming: 4 bases; J trimming: 1 base; junction bases outside the gene matches: 10. For the CDR3, the DNA is TGCAGTGCTACTTCGGGGGGTGAGTCGGCCAAAAACATTCAGTACTTC. This translates into CSATSGGESAKNIQYF.

This clonotype was seen ten or more times. The chain has TRBV7-9 and TRBJ1-5; 8 bases are a match to TRBD1. Germline assignment: CDR1 SEHNR and CDR2 FQNEAQ (reference sequence). With V trimmed by 0 bases and J by 5 bases, 6 bases remained unmatched. This CDR3 spans 16 amino acids. The CDR3 region is CASSLALGQGHQPQHF. In DNA form, the CDR3 reads TGTGCCAGCAGCTTAGCGTTAGGACAGGGCCATCAGCCCCAGCATTTT.

This clonotype was observed at least ten times. V is TRBV20-1 and J is TRBJ1-1; D gene ambiguous. V lost 1 base, J lost 5 bases, and 11 bases lay in between. Germline values: CDR1 DFQATT, CDR2 SNEGSKA (reference sequence). The CDR3 covers 13 residues. The CDR3, as DNA: TGCAGTGCTAGAGTGTGGACGGGGACTGAAGCTTTCTTT. It specifies CSARVWTGTEAFF.

The chain links TRBV12-5 to TRBJ1-4; 9 bases fit TRBD1. With V trimmed by 6 bases and J by 11 bases, 7 bases remained unmatched. This CDR3 is built from 13 residues. Germline V CDR1 and CDR2: LGHNT, FRNRAP. CDR3 nucleotides: TGTGCTAGTGGCGGGACAGGGCGGGACAAACTGTTTTTT. Translating gives CASGGTGRDKLFF.

This clonotype was observed a handful of times. The rearrangement links TRBV5-4 to TRBJ2-7; D may be TRBD1 or TRBD2 (5 bases each). This CDR3 is built from 14 residues. Germline assignment: CDR1 SGHNT and CDR2 YYREEE (reference sequence). The ends were cut back, 6 bases at V and 2 bases at J, with 15 bases in the middle. CDR3 bases: TGTGCCAGCAACGACCGGGACCGCACCTACGAGCAGTACTTC. It specifies CASNDRDRTYEQYF.

The rearrangement joins TRBV7-9 to TRBJ2-7, with D perhaps matching TRBD1 or TRBD2 (5 bases each). Trimming stripped 8 bases from V and 5 bases from J, with 16 bases between. Germline assignment: CDR1 SEHNR and CDR2 FQNEAQ (reference sequence). The CDR3 is made up of 13 amino acids. CDR3 protein: CASRLSGPHEQYV. The CDR3 DNA is TGTGCCAGCCGTTTATCGGGACCCCACGAGCAGTACGTC.

The sample holds a few counts of this clonotype. Sequence at one end of the junction differs from germline and may be a read error. The chain combines TRBV7-9 with TRBJ2-1; D is perhaps TRBD2 (5 bases). The CDR3 runs to 16 residues. In germline, CDR1 is SEHNR, CDR2 FQNEAQ (reference sequence). CDR3 residues: CASGLGESYPYNEQFF. The DNA of the CDR3 is TGTGCCAGCGGCTTGGGAGAAAGCTATCCCTACAATGAGCAGTTCTTC.

Turning to this clonotype: This may stem from a read error, because a much larger clone lies one nucleotide away. This chain joins TRBV11-2 and TRBJ2-4; weak D call: TRBD1 (6 bases). This CDR3 has 17 residues. Trimming removed 4 bases at V and 0 bases at J, with 16 bases between. Germline assignment: CDR1 SGHAT and CDR2 FQNNGV. CDR3 residues: CASSSDTGHLAKNIQYF. CDR3 sequence (DNA): TGTGCCAGCAGCTCCGATACGGGACACCTAGCCAAAAACATTCAGTACTTC.

This clonotype was recorded many times. The chain carries TRBV20-1 and TRBJ1-1; D unclear. Germline V CDR1 and CDR2: DFQATT, SNEGSKA (reference sequence). V was cut by 2 bases and J by 0 bases, with 1 base left in between. The CDR3 extends over 11 amino acids. The CDR3 region is CSARLNTEAFF. CDR3 in DNA: TGCAGTGCTAGATTGAACACTGAAGCTTTCTTT.

This clonotype appeared many times. The chain employs TRBV27 and TRBJ2-5; a possible D gene is TRBD1 (5 bases). V gave up 6 bases and J gave up 0 bases, with 14 bases separating them. The CDR3 is 15 amino acids. The germline V gene encodes CDR1 MNHEY and CDR2 SMNVEV (reference sequence). The chain's CDR3 is CASSPRAPNQETQYF. DNA for the CDR3: TGTGCCAGCAGCCCCAGGGCACCAAACCAAGAGACCCAGTACTTC.

In its sample, this clonotype was seen many times. The rearrangement uses TRBV4-3 and TRBJ2-3, with unresolved D. The CDR3 is 13 residues long. From germline, CDR1 is LGHNA and CDR2 YSLEER. V shed 4 bases and J shed 4 bases, with 9 bases lying between them. The DNA for the CDR3 is TGCGCCAGCAGCCCGACTTGGTCAGATACGCAGTATTTT. Protein product: CASSPTWSDTQYF.

The sample holds many counts of this clonotype. V gene TRBV20-1 combines with J gene TRBJ2-3; D is uncertain. Deletions cut 1 base from V and 5 bases from J, with 13 bases between. Germline lookup yields CDR1 DFQATT and CDR2 SNEGSKA (reference sequence). CDR3 length: 14 amino acids. CDR3 loop: CSARAHGRGDTQYF. The CDR3 DNA sequence: TGCAGTGCTAGAGCCCACGGGCGAGGAGATACGCAGTATTTT.

Points on this clonotype: This may arise from a read error, as a much more abundant clone is one base away. The chain is built from TRBV12-3 or TRBV12-4 and TRBJ2-3, with D uncertain. V was shortened by 3 bases and J by 7 bases, with 11 bases between the two germline ends. The CDR3 is 13 amino acids. CDR3 sequence reads: CASSFTVPNTQYF. CDR3 in DNA: TGTGCCAGCAGTTTTACAGTCCCCAATACGCAGTATTTT.